Reported below is one T cell receptor beta chain. These data are taken from a study of blood T cell repertoires in COVID-19. Libraries were prepared by immunoSEQ multiplex PCR; TCRdb keeps only in-frame clonotypes and omits some of them. The data hold around 200,000 clones, with around nine tenths observed a single time. V dropped 4 bases and J dropped 0; count of bases not matched to a gene: 9. Germline-derived CDR1 and CDR2 are WSHSY and SAAADI. The CDR3 is 18 residues long. The gene calls are TRBV10-2 and TRBJ2-2, with 9 bases identical to TRBD2. The sequenced sample consisted of peripheral blood. The source is a man between 65 and 85 years old with acute or convalescent COVID-19. The chain's CDR3 is CASSARGRGGSNTGELFF. The CDR3 coding sequence is TGCGCCAGCAGTGCTCGTGGGCGGGGGGGTTCGAACACCGGGGAGCTGTTTTTT.